This T cell receptor (beta chain) was documented in a study of T cell responses to AZD1222 COVID-19 vaccine. Produced via immunoSEQ multiplex PCR; TCRdb's table is partial and in-frame only. The table has some 180,000 clones, roughly 92% seen once. The germline gives CDR1 KGHSH, CDR2 LQKENI. CDR3 length equals 18 residues. V lost 3 bases and J lost 5; bases outside the gene matches: 14. The chain links TRBV18 to TRBJ2-2, with 8 bases fitting TRBD2. The input for sequencing was peripheral blood, taken 28 days after the second AZD1222 dose. The source of this sequence is an adult who received the AZD1222 COVID-19 vaccine. The CDR3 nucleotides read TGTGCCAGCTCACCCACGCTTAGGAGCGGGAGTAAGACCGGGGAGCTGTTTTTT. Translated: CASSPTLRSGSKTGELFF.